Described below is a single TCR beta chain sequence and its context. Its antigen remains unidentified. The data derive from a study of CXCR3-negative and CXCR3-positive naive CD8 T cells. Notes on the study in general: Sequencing showed both naive subsets with comparably high diversity, and memory CD8+ cells much lower. CXCR3 expression dropped partially after cryopreservation, and most assays relied on fresh PBMCs. The study found that naive CXCR3-negative and CXCR3-positive cells shared TRBV-TRBJ usage, while memory cells differed.

Via 5' RACE with UMI labels, TRB cDNA libraries were prepared. TCRdb re-called the 5' RACE reads, yielding one record per CDR3 amino acid sequence without DNA. This table lists 45,000 to 55,000 distinct CDR3 sequences. CDR3 length equals 15 residues. Germline-derived CDR1 and CDR2 are DFQATT and SNEGSKA (reference sequence). The receptor was derived from a human donor in good health. Some clones in this sample may be carry-over from other donors' samples. Sample: memory CD8+ T cells from blood. This chain uses TRBV20-1 with TRBJ2-4; as DNA is missing, the TRBD2 call by TCRdb cannot be tested. The CDR3 is CSVGASGGGQNIQYF.